The 32 T cell receptor beta chains listed next were all sequenced from one sample in a study of blood T cell repertoires in COVID-19. Generated by immunoSEQ multiplex PCR, the TCRdb table keeps only in-frame clones and is missing some. This sample has nearly 40,000 clones, with approximately 88% found just once. The sample consisted of peripheral blood. Receptors were obtained from a woman aged 65 to 85 with acute or convalescent COVID-19.

V is TRBV18 and J is TRBJ1-5, with D unresolved. This CDR3 contains 14 residues. The germline CDR1 and CDR2 sequences are KGHSH and LQKENI. Between the trimmed V and J ends, which lost 6 bases and 3 bases, there was a span of 12 bases. This CDR3 is CASSQRDHNQPQHF. For the CDR3, the DNA is TGTGCCAGCTCGCAACGGGATCACAATCAGCCCCAGCATTTT.

This clone was recorded only once. The chain uses TRBV6-5 and TRBJ1-5; maybe TRBD1 (6 bases). The CDR3 has 14 amino acids. Trimming took off 6 bases at V and 4 bases at J, with 13 bases between the two ends. In germline, CDR1 is MNHEY, CDR2 SVGAGI. CDR3: CASSDRWGNQPQHF. The CDR3 bases are TGTGCCAGCAGCGACAGGTGGGGGAATCAGCCCCAGCATTTT.

The chain couples TRBV5-4 to TRBJ2-1, with 11 bases lining up with TRBD2. Germline loops: CDR1 SGHNT, CDR2 YYREEE (reference sequence). Trimming cost V 1 base and J 2 bases; bases outside gene matches: 8. The CDR3 is 18 amino acids. CDR3 bases: TGTGCCAGCAGCTTGCCCGGGGGACTAGCGGCCGCCTACAATGAGCAGTTCTTC. It is translated as CASSLPGGLAAAYNEQFF.

The genes are TRBV5-6 and TRBJ2-1, with 9 bases fitting TRBD1. Trimming at V came to 4 bases and at J to 1 base, leaving 6 bases not matched to a gene. CDR1 is SGHDT and CDR2 is YYEEEE in the germline V gene. The CDR3 runs 16 residues. The CDR3: CASSKTGTGSYNEQFF. The CDR3 nucleotides are TGTGCCAGCAGCAAAACCGGGACAGGGTCCTACAATGAGCAGTTCTTC.

The chain uses TRBV27 and TRBJ1-3; tentative D call: TRBD1 (5 bases). This CDR3 has 17 amino acids. Trimming removed 3 bases from V and 5 bases from J, with 20 bases in between. CDR1 is MNHEY, CDR2 SMNVEV, per germline (reference sequence). Written as DNA, the CDR3 is TGTGCCAGCAGTTTCGAAACGGGAGGGGATAGTAGAAACACCATATATTTT. Translating it yields CASSFETGGDSRNTIYF.

V is TRBV29-1 and J is TRBJ1-3; TRBD1 matches at 9 bases. Germline assignment: CDR1 SQVTM and CDR2 ANQGSEA. Trimming cost V 6 bases and J 3 bases; bases outside gene matches: 6. This CDR3 spans 14 amino acids. This CDR3 is CSVQGQGFGNTIYF. CDR3 nucleotide sequence: TGCAGCGTACAGGGACAGGGCTTTGGAAACACCATATATTTT.

The gene calls are TRBV5-1 and TRBJ2-7; weak D call: TRBD1 (6 bases). This CDR3 contains 13 residues. Germline loops: CDR1 SGHRS, CDR2 YFSETQ. V was shortened by 4 bases and J by 1 base, with 9 bases between the two germline ends. CDR3 loop: CASSKTGSYEQYV. CDR3 DNA sequence: TGCGCCAGCAGCAAGACAGGTTCCTACGAGCAGTACGTC.

There are a few counts of this clone. The chain combines TRBV11-1 with TRBJ2-5; TRBD2 aligns across 8 bases. The CDR3 runs to 14 residues. V gave up 5 bases and J gave up 5 bases; unmatched junction bases: 7. Germline CDR1 and CDR2: SGHAT and FQDESV (reference sequence). The CDR3 DNA reads as TGTGCCAGCAGCCCGGGACTAGGTGGGGAGACCCAGTACTTC. It translates to CASSPGLGGETQYF.

This clone was found once. V usage is TRBV29-1 and J usage is TRBJ2-6; unclear D gene. The V gene's germline CDR1 is SQVTM and CDR2 ANQGSEA. V was shortened by 4 bases and J by 2 bases, with 6 bases between the two germline ends. The CDR3 sequence is 13 residues long. CDR3 nucleotide sequence: TGCAGCGTTGCTGGGCCTGGGGCCAACGTCCTGACTTTC. This codes for CSVAGPGANVLTF.

The J gene is TRBJ2-1, the V gene TRBV4-2; 11 bases match TRBD2. Losses at the gene ends were 6 bases for V and 0 bases for J; bases not matched to a gene: 7. This CDR3 contains 17 residues. Germline CDR1 LGHNA, CDR2 YNFKEQ. For the CDR3, the DNA is TGTGCCAGCAGGCAACAGGGGACTAGCGGCTCCTACAATGAGCAGTTCTTC. It is translated as CASRQQGTSGSYNEQFF.

The J gene is TRBJ2-1, the V gene TRBV5-1, with TRBD2 matching 7 bases. There are 16 residues in the CDR3. CDR1 SGHRS and CDR2 YFSETQ come from the germline V gene. V shed 0 bases, J shed 3 bases, and the junction held 6 bases outside the gene matches. The CDR3 nucleotides read TGCGCCAGCAGCTTGGCCGCGGGAGAAGGCTACAATGAGCAGTTCTTC. It encodes CASSLAAGEGYNEQFF.

This rearrangement joins TRBV2 to TRBJ1-1; D gene uncertain. The V gene lost 1 base and the J gene lost 7 bases, with 4 bases spanning the gap. Germline V gene data show CDR1 as SNHLY and CDR2 as FYNNEI. There are 11 residues in the CDR3. CDR3 sequence reads: CASSEDSEAFF. CDR3 nucleotides: TGTGCCAGCAGTGAAGACAGTGAAGCTTTCTTT.

This chain links TRBV9 with TRBJ2-1; possibly TRBD2 for D (6 bases). The CDR3 has 13 residues. V shed 3 bases and J shed 9 bases, with 13 bases lying between them. CDR1 SGDLS and CDR2 YYNGEE come from the germline V gene. CDR3: CASSGGLWGEQFF. CDR3 sequence (DNA): TGTGCCAGCAGCGGGGGACTTTGGGGTGAGCAGTTCTTC.

This clone was observed a few times. The chain uses TRBV5-4 and TRBJ2-1, with TRBD2 matching 12 bases. The CDR3 runs to 16 residues. Germline values: CDR1 SGHNT, CDR2 YYREEE (reference sequence). V lost 0 bases and J lost 4; bases outside the gene matches: 2. Here the CDR3 DNA reads TGTGCCAGCAGCTTGGGACTAGCGGGAGCTTACAATGAGCAGTTCTTC. Translating gives CASSLGLAGAYNEQFF.

V usage is TRBV9 and J usage is TRBJ2-1; 7 nucleotides match TRBD2. J gave up 4 bases and V 3 bases, and 7 bases lay outside the gene matches. Germline V gene data show CDR1 as SGDLS and CDR2 as YYNGEE. The CDR3 is 15 residues long. The CDR3 sequence: CASSGSSGLYNEQFF. CDR3 in DNA: TGTGCCAGCAGCGGATCTAGCGGATTATACAATGAGCAGTTCTTC.

This chain links TRBV27 with TRBJ1-1; D might be TRBD1 (6 bases). Germline CDR1 reads MNHEY; CDR2 reads SMNVEV (reference sequence). V lost 0 bases, J lost 10 bases, and 12 bases lay in between. This CDR3 spans 13 amino acids. CDR3: CASSLSAGGVAFF. CDR3 nucleotides: TGTGCCAGCAGTTTATCGGCGGGGGGCGTAGCTTTCTTT.

V gene TRBV19 combines with J gene TRBJ1-5, with D tentatively TRBD1 (6 bases). The CDR3 consists of 14 residues. V dropped 6 bases and J dropped 1 base, with 10 bases sitting between them. Germline CDR1 is LNHDA and CDR2 is SQIVND (reference sequence). CDR3 coding DNA: TGTGCCAGTAGGATGACAGGCAGCAATCAGCCCCAGCATTTT. Its translation is CASRMTGSNQPQHF.

The rearrangement links TRBV7-2 to TRBJ2-5, with TRBD1 matching over 7 bases. CDR3 size: 14 residues. The junction had 3 bases not matched to a gene; V was cut back by 3 bases and J by 2 bases. The germline V gene has CDR1 SGHTA and CDR2 FQGNSA. Here the CDR3 DNA reads TGTGCCAGCAGCTTTGGGGACAGACAAGAGACCCAGTACTTC. Translating gives CASSFGDRQETQYF.

V gene TRBV7-2 combines with J gene TRBJ1-2; D is possibly TRBD1 (6 bases). The CDR3 length is 16 residues. In germline, CDR1 is SGHTA, CDR2 FQGNSA. V gave up 7 bases and J gave up 9 bases, with 27 bases separating them. The CDR3 reads CASTVTGGAGPGSYTF. For the CDR3, the DNA is TGTGCCAGCACCGTAACGGGGGGGGCAGGGCCCGGGAGCTACACCTTC.

This clone was picked up one time. This chain connects TRBV5-1 to TRBJ2-3; 9 bases agree with TRBD2. Germline CDR1 and CDR2: SGHRS and YFSETQ. V gave up 1 base and J gave up 4 bases; unmatched junction bases: 13. This CDR3 comprises 18 residues. The CDR3 bases are TGCGCCAGCAGCTTGTTAATCGCGCGGGAGGGCCCCCCAGATACGCAGTATTTT. This translates into CASSLLIAREGPPDTQYF.

The CDR3 coding sequence is TGTGCCAGCAGCTCGAAACAGGGGGGGGCTAGCACAGATACGCAGTATTTT. Its translation: CASSSKQGGASTDTQYF. V usage is TRBV7-9 and J usage is TRBJ2-3; D may be TRBD1 (8 bases). V lost 4 bases and J 0 bases, leaving 17 bases between the germline ends. CDR3 length: 17 residues. Germline V gene sequence: CDR1 SEHNR, CDR2 FQNEAQ (reference sequence).

V is TRBV7-2 and J is TRBJ1-5, with TRBD1 identical over 8 bases. Trimming cost V 5 bases and J 0 bases; bases outside gene matches: 6. The CDR3 spans 16 residues. Per the germline V gene, CDR1 is SGHTA and CDR2 is FQGNSA. For the CDR3, the DNA is TGTGCCAGCAGCGCGGGACAGGTTTATAGCAATCAGCCCCAGCATTTT. Its translation is CASSAGQVYSNQPQHF. The full variable domain, in which reference TRBV7-2 and TRBJ1-5 provide the parts outside the CDR3, is GAGVSQSPSNKVTEKGKDVELRCDPISGHTALYWYRQSLGQGLEFLIYFQGNSAPDKSGLPSDRFSAERTGGSVSTLTIQRTQQEDSAVYLCASSAGQVYSNQPQHFGDGTRLSIL.

This clone was seen a few times. This chain links TRBV19 with TRBJ1-2; TRBD1 agrees at 12 bases. The CDR3 is made up of 14 amino acids. Germline V gene lookup returns CDR1 LNHDA and CDR2 SQIVND (reference sequence). With 6 bases clipped from V and 2 bases from J, the junction kept 1 base outside the gene matches. The CDR3 protein is CASSGTGGNYGYTF. CDR3 DNA sequence: TGTGCCAGTAGCGGGACAGGGGGCAACTATGGCTACACCTTC.

The chain employs TRBV15 and TRBJ2-2, with TRBD2 matching over 7 bases. There are 15 residues in the CDR3. CDR1 is LNHNV and CDR2 is YYDKDF in the germline V gene (reference sequence). V trimming: 6 bases; J trimming: 1 base; junction bases outside the gene matches: 5. The CDR3 nucleotides are TGTGCCACCAGGGCTGGGGGGGTGAACACCGGGGAGCTGTTTTTT. It specifies CATRAGGVNTGELFF.

The chain recombines TRBV30 with TRBJ2-7; 10 bases match TRBD1. Germline values: CDR1 GTSNPN, CDR2 SVGIG (reference sequence). The CDR3 length is 11 residues. After removal of 5 bases from V and 6 bases from J, the junction contained 1 base not matched to a gene. The CDR3 here is CAWGQGGEQYV. CDR3 in DNA: TGTGCCTGGGGACAGGGGGGCGAGCAGTACGTC.

The genes are TRBV5-4 and TRBJ1-4; D not certain. The CDR3 consists of 14 residues. Germline V gives CDR1 SGHNT, CDR2 YYREEE (reference sequence). Deletions cut 2 bases from V and 0 bases from J, with 5 bases between. In DNA form, the CDR3 reads TGTGCCAGCAGCTTCAGTACAACTAATGAAAAACTGTTTTTT. Translated, it gives CASSFSTTNEKLFF.

This clone was observed a single time. This chain links TRBV9 with TRBJ2-3; D remains ambiguous. Trimming pared 0 bases from V and 1 base from J, leaving 6 bases between. Germline loops: CDR1 SGDLS, CDR2 YYNGEE. The CDR3 totals 14 residues. This chain's CDR3 is CASSVDFRTDTQYF. CDR3 coding DNA: TGTGCCAGCAGCGTAGACTTTCGCACAGATACGCAGTATTTT. Combining the CDR3 with reference TRBV9 and TRBJ2-3 gives the whole variable domain DSGVTQTPKHLITATGQRVTLRCSPRSGDLSVYWYQQSLDQGLQFLIQYYNGEERAKGNILERFSAQQFPDLHSELNLSSLELGDSALYFCASSVDFRTDTQYFGPGTRLTVL.

This clone was counted a single time. The J gene is TRBJ1-5, the V gene TRBV28; D might be TRBD1 (5 bases). The CDR3 spans 16 residues. V gave up 6 bases and J gave up 2 bases, with 17 bases separating them. Germline CDR1 reads MDHEN; CDR2 reads SYDVKM. CDR3 DNA sequence: TGTGCCAGCAGCACTGGGGGGGAGGGCGGCAATCAGCCCCAGCATTTT. Translation: CASSTGGEGGNQPQHF.

This chain uses TRBV11-3 with TRBJ1-2; TRBD1 is a possible D gene (6 bases). The CDR3 is made up of 15 amino acids. Per germline, CDR1 SGHNT and CDR2 YENEEA. Trimming removed 0 bases from V and 4 bases from J, with 12 bases in between. The CDR3 bases are TGTGCCAGCAGCTTAGATTCACAGGGTTTCTATGGCTACACCTTC. Protein: CASSLDSQGFYGYTF.

The chain links TRBV25-1 to TRBJ1-1; D is uncertain. Trimming cost V 7 bases and J 7 bases, with 16 bases left between them. In germline, CDR1 is MGHDK, CDR2 SYGVNS. This CDR3 spans 13 amino acids. CDR3 amino acids: CASTRLNTVEAFF. Written as DNA, the CDR3 is TGTGCCAGCACCAGATTAAATACAGTTGAAGCTTTCTTT.

The chain is built from TRBV5-1 and TRBJ2-1; maybe TRBD2 (6 bases). Per the germline V gene, CDR1 is SGHRS and CDR2 is YFSETQ. V was trimmed by 6 bases and J by 0 bases, leaving 13 bases between them. The CDR3 is made up of 15 amino acids. CDR3 amino acids: CASTLAASSYNEQFF. The DNA of the CDR3 is TGCGCCAGCACCTTAGCGGCAAGCTCCTACAATGAGCAGTTCTTC.

The V call is TRBV5-5, the J call TRBJ1-5, with 9 bases fitting TRBD1. The CDR3 covers 16 residues. Per germline, CDR1 SGHKS and CDR2 YYEKEE (reference sequence). Trimming removed 5 bases from V and 13 bases from J; junction bases left unmatched: 19. The DNA for the CDR3 is TGTGCCAGCAGTTCCACTTCCGGGACAGGGACCGTGAAGCAGCATTTT. Translation gives CASSSTSGTGTVKQHF.